This TCR beta chain was recovered during a study of blood T cell repertoires in COVID-19. For the study at large: Acute and convalescent COVID-19 specimens originated in the United States, Italy and Spain.

This CDR3 comprises 16 residues. Germline values: CDR1 MNHEY, CDR2 SMNVEV (reference sequence). After removal of 0 bases from V and 2 bases from J, the junction contained 5 bases not matched to a gene. In the original processing: Reference gene primer amplification yielded estimated nucleated cell counts. Here immunoSEQ multiplex PCR was the method, and the copy in TCRdb shows in-frame clones only, minus some. For V, J and clone size, that table is used; D and trimming come from the DNA. The sample has about 45,000 clones; approximately 90% are singletons. The sequence was collected from a human donor in a cohort sampled during active COVID-19. The sequencing sample was made of peripheral blood. The chain uses TRBV27 and TRBJ2-7; 9 positions match TRBD1. The CDR3 sequence is CASSLSRTGDTYEQYF. The CDR3 DNA follows: TGTGCCAGCAGTTTATCGCGGACAGGGGACACCTACGAGCAGTACTTC.